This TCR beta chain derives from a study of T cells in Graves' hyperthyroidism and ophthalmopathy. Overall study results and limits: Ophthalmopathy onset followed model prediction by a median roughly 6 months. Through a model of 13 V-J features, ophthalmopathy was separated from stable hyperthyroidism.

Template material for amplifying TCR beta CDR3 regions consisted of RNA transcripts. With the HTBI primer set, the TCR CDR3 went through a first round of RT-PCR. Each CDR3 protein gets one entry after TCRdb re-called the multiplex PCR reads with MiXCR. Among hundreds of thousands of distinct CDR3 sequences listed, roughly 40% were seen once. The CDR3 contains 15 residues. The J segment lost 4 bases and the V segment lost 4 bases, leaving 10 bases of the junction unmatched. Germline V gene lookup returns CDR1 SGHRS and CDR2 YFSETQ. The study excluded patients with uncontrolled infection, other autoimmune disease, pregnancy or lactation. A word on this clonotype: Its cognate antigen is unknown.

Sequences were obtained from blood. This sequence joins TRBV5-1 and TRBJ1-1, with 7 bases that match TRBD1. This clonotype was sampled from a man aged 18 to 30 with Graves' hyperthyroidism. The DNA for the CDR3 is TGCGCCAGCAGCCCCCGGACAGGAGTGAGCACTGAAGCTTTCTTT. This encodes CASSPRTGVSTEAFF.